The clone carrying this TCR beta chain was observed a handful of times. The TCRbeta library was prepared with unique molecular identifiers. TCRdb reprocessed the PCR reads via MiXCR and lists one record per CDR3 protein. The sample carries more than 550,000 distinct CDR3 sequences, over 9.5% recorded once. The data are from a study of T-cell reconstitution after alpha-beta-depleted transplantation in children. CDR3 length equals 20 residues. The V and J ends lost 6 bases and 4 bases, in that order; junction bases with no gene match: 20. CDR1 and CDR2 from the germline V gene are SGDLS and YYNGEE. This chain links TRBV9 with TRBJ2-6; TRBD2 matches 9 bases. The sequence came from a human donor who donated a stem cell graft to a child with acute myeloid leukemia. The source material was PBMCs from the stem cell graft donor, sampled from the stem cell graft. CDR3 coding DNA: TGTGCCAGCAATGAAGCTGCGGGGGGGAATCCGGTCGTGGGGGCCAACGTCCTGACTTTC. It specifies CASNEAAGGNPVVGANVLTF.